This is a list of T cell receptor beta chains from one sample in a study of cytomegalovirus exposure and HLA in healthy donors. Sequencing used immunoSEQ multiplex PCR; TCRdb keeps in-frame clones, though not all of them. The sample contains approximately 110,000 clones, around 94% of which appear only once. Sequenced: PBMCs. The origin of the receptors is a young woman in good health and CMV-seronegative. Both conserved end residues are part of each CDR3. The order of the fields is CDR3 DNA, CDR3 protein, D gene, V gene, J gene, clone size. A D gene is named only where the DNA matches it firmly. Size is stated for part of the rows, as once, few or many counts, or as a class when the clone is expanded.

DNA: TGCGCCAGCAGCTACACACAGGGTTACGAGCAGTACTTC
CDR3: CASSYTQGYEQYF
D: -
V: TRBV4-1
J: TRBJ2-7
size: -

DNA: TGCGCCAGCAGCACGGGACAACCGAGGGGCACAGATACGCAGTATTTT
CDR3: CASSTGQPRGTDTQYF
D: -
V: TRBV5-1
J: TRBJ2-3
size: -

DNA: TGTGCCAGCAGTTTACCGGGGTACAATGAGCAGTTCTTC
CDR3: CASSLPGYNEQFF
D: -
V: TRBV28
J: TRBJ2-1
size: -

DNA: TGTGCCACCAGCAGAGTGCTAGCGGGGCCTACCTTTCTCTACAATGAGCAGTTCTTC
CDR3: CATSRVLAGPTFLYNEQFF
D: TRBD2
V: TRBV15
J: TRBJ2-1
size: once

DNA: TGTGCCAGCAGCGCCCTACAGCGGGGCCCAGATACGCAGTATTTT
CDR3: CASSALQRGPDTQYF
D: TRBD2
V: TRBV9
J: TRBJ2-3
size: -

DNA: TGTGCCAGCAGCTTAGTCGGGATCCAGGAGGAGACCCAGTACTTC
CDR3: CASSLVGIQEETQYF
D: -
V: TRBV5-6
J: TRBJ2-5
size: -

DNA: TGCGCCAGCAGCCAGCCAGGGAAACTCTCTGGAAACACCATATATTTT
CDR3: CASSQPGKLSGNTIYF
D: -
V: TRBV4-1
J: TRBJ1-3
size: -

DNA: TGCGCCAGCAGCAAGCGGGAGAAGACCTACAATGAGCAGTTCTTC
CDR3: CASSKREKTYNEQFF
D: TRBD2
V: TRBV5-1
J: TRBJ2-1
size: -

DNA: TGTGCCAGCAGCTGGGGGGGTAAGGAGCAGTTCTTC
CDR3: CASSWGGKEQFF
D: TRBD2
V: TRBV28
J: TRBJ2-1
size: -

DNA: TGTGCCAGCAGCGGCCGACAGGGGGCTTACGAGCAGTACTTC
CDR3: CASSGRQGAYEQYF
D: TRBD1
V: TRBV9
J: TRBJ2-7
size: -

DNA: TGTGCCAGTAGTTCAGCCCTACTAGCGAATACCTACAATGAGCAGTTCTTC
CDR3: CASSSALLANTYNEQFF
D: TRBD2
V: TRBV19
J: TRBJ2-1
size: -

DNA: TGTGCCAGCAGTTTGGGCAGGAAATCCGCTGAAGCTTTCTTT
CDR3: CASSLGRKSAEAFF
D: -
V: TRBV28
J: TRBJ1-1
size: -

DNA: TGTGCCAGCAGGCCTAACAGGGATGCCGGGGAGCTGTTTTTT
CDR3: CASRPNRDAGELFF
D: -
V: TRBV27
J: TRBJ2-2
size: -

DNA: TGTGCCAGCAGCTCAGAGGCACACACCGGGAGCTATGGCTACACCTTC
CDR3: CASSSEAHTGSYGYTF
D: -
V: TRBV7-9
J: TRBJ1-2
size: -

DNA: TGCGCCAGCAGCCAAGAAGATGGGACAGGGCAAGGCTACACCTTC
CDR3: CASSQEDGTGQGYTF
D: TRBD1
V: TRBV4-1
J: TRBJ1-2
size: -

DNA: TGTGCCAGCAGCGTAGACGGGGGGGTCTACAATGAGCAGTTCTTC
CDR3: CASSVDGGVYNEQFF
D: TRBD2
V: TRBV9
J: TRBJ2-1
size: once

DNA: TGTGCCAGCCAGGGGCTCTCGAGCTCCTACAATGAGCAGTTCTTC
CDR3: CASQGLSSSYNEQFF
D: -
V: TRBV5-6
J: TRBJ2-1
size: -

DNA: TGTGCCAGCAGTTCGATAGGAGGCGAAAAACTGTTTTTT
CDR3: CASSSIGGEKLFF
D: -
V: TRBV6-5
J: TRBJ1-4
size: once

DNA: TGTGCCAGCAGCTGGACAGTCTCTGACTATGGCTACACCTTC
CDR3: CASSWTVSDYGYTF
D: -
V: TRBV5-4
J: TRBJ1-2
size: -

DNA: TGCGCCAGCAGCTTGAGTCTGGTAGCGGAGAAAGAGACCCAGTACTTC
CDR3: CASSLSLVAEKETQYF
D: -
V: TRBV5-1
J: TRBJ2-5
size: -

DNA: TGTGCCAGCAGCTTAGGTCCCGGGAGCCTGAATCAGCCCCAGCATTTT
CDR3: CASSLGPGSLNQPQHF
D: -
V: TRBV7-2
J: TRBJ1-5
size: -

DNA: TGTGCCAGCAGTCGTAAGGGGGACAGGGCCTACAATGAGCAGTTCTTC
CDR3: CASSRKGDRAYNEQFF
D: TRBD1
V: TRBV7-6
J: TRBJ2-1
size: -

DNA: TGTGCCAGCAGCCAGAAATCAGGGTCCACTGAAGCTTTCTTT
CDR3: CASSQKSGSTEAFF
D: -
V: TRBV5-4
J: TRBJ1-1
size: -

DNA: TGCGCCAGCAGCGTCGGAGGGGGCGGTTACGAGCAGTACTTC
CDR3: CASSVGGGGYEQYF
D: -
V: TRBV5-1
J: TRBJ2-7
size: -

DNA: TGTGCCAGCAGTCCCGCCGACAGGGTAGGGGAAAAACTGTTTTTT
CDR3: CASSPADRVGEKLFF
D: TRBD1
V: TRBV27
J: TRBJ1-4
size: -

DNA: TGTGCCAGTAGGCCCAGGGAAAATACGCAGTATTTT
CDR3: CASRPRENTQYF
D: -
V: TRBV19
J: TRBJ2-3
size: -

DNA: TGTGCCATCACCGGGACAGATGTAACTGAAGCTTTCTTT
CDR3: CAITGTDVTEAFF
D: TRBD1
V: TRBV10-3
J: TRBJ1-1
size: once

DNA: TGTGCCAGCAGTGCGGCTAGCGGGGGCGATGAGCAGTTCTTC
CDR3: CASSAASGGDEQFF
D: TRBD2
V: TRBV13
J: TRBJ2-1
size: -

DNA: TGTGCCACCAGCAGGCGGCACGGCGCGGGTCCCTCCTACAATGAGCAGTTCTTC
CDR3: CATSRRHGAGPSYNEQFF
D: -
V: TRBV15
J: TRBJ2-1
size: -

DNA: TGTGCCAGCAGTTCTCATTTTACAGGCGAGCAGTTCTTC
CDR3: CASSSHFTGEQFF
D: -
V: TRBV27
J: TRBJ2-1
size: -